This T cell receptor beta chain was sequenced for a study of cytomegalovirus exposure and HLA in healthy donors (dated 2017 in TCRdb). Some background on the complete study: According to an earlier analysis of several hundred of the donors, roughly 180 million T cells yielded 100 million or so unique TCR beta sequences and less than 300 Gb of sequence data. Approximately 310 gigabases of sequencing data and tens of millions of unique TCR sequences were included in an early release covering under 650 HLA-typed donors. Among the roughly 400 genotyped donors, 81% belonged to the genetic ancestry cluster associated with self-reported Caucasian donors. The study aimed to test whether signatures of past pathogen exposure could be identified by cataloging public T cell receptors. Using immunosequencing, the study profiled T cell repertoires from around 680 subjects and related those repertoires to cytomegalovirus serostatus. In addition to the first cohort of 666 subjects, a separate validation cohort of 120 different subjects was used. High-throughput TCR immunosequencing, statistical association of individual TCRs with disease status, and machine learning were combined to predict cytomegalovirus infection status. A later analysis re-analyzed previously published TCR beta repertoires from 660 or so donors and added high-resolution HLA genotyping to study TCR occurrence patterns. Rather than using new phenotypic data, the later analysis identified candidate immune exposures from TCR beta sequences and from how often those sequences occurred across donors. In an earlier analysis of over 550 of the donors, high-throughput TCR beta sequencing was used to judge whether each TCR beta V gene segment behaved as functional or pseudogenic. Donor age, sex, ethnicity and CMV serostatus were compiled together with the repertoire data. A later genetic analysis took genome-wide SNP genotypes for about 60% of the roughly 670 donors and used that subset as a discovery cohort. All discovery cohort repertoires had been generated on a single sequencing platform. Both class I and class II loci were covered by HLA typing, at four-digit resolution. Typing coverage differed by locus: A, B, C, DRB1 and DQB1 were typed in roughly 620-630 donors, DQA1 in about 550, DPA1 in over 600, and DPB1 in 400 to 490. Roughly 5 DR-DQ haplotypes were handled as single units for association and clustering because linkage in the cohort was strong. Across 300 to 400 genotyped donors of the cohort, an average of 235,054 unique TCR beta nucleotide sequences per donor were sequenced, and around 20% of those sequences were non-productive.

The receptor library was made with the immunoSEQ multiplex PCR assay. For the multiplex PCR, a mixture combining 60 forward primers for TCR Vbeta segments and 13 reverse primers for TCR Jbeta segments was used. The CDR3 region of rearranged TCR beta genes was amplified from genomic DNA by a multiplex PCR assay. On the Illumina HiSeq System, the amplified TCR beta libraries were sequenced as 87-base-pair reads. The study's own analysis went as follows. A later analysis counted approximately 84 million unique TCR beta chains across the 550 to 750 repertoires, and around 12 million of these chains were shared by at least two donors. Raw reads were error-corrected and collapsed into unique sequences with a nearest-neighbor algorithm that merged closely related sequences to remove PCR and sequencing errors. To assign V, D and J gene segments, CDR3 sequences were aligned to IMGT reference sequences. Each retained sequence needed at least a six-nucleotide match to both a V gene segment and a J gene segment. Rearrangements were called productive when the CDR3 lacked stop codons and stayed in frame with V and J; all others were non-productive. CDR3 was defined by IMGT convention, running from the second conserved V-encoded cysteine to the conserved J-encoded phenylalanine. Sequences without an unambiguous match to a single V gene segment were excluded from the earlier analysis of a few hundred of the donors. An earlier analysis of approximately 590 of the donors called V segments functional above 56.7% productive rearrangements and segregating when the between-donor standard deviation exceeded 5%. A statistical classification framework was built for diagnosing cytomegalovirus status from the catalog of TCR beta chain sequences. In a later analysis, TCR nucleotide sequences were compared against IMGT/GENE-DB human TR gene sequences so that V and J genes could be assigned. The TCRdist pipeline was used in a later analysis to assign CDR3 sequences and most-parsimonious VDJ recombination scenarios. In a later analysis, each TCR beta chain was defined by its CDR3 amino acid sequence together with its V-gene family, and reads without a unique V-gene family were excluded. A later analysis removed 550 to 650 highly shared, low-generation-probability nucleotide sequences to deal with suspected cross-contamination and a sequencing artifact. In a later analysis, a clonal expansion index for each public chain was calculated from normalized within-repertoire ranks of inferred template counts. In a later analysis, generation probabilities were computed with a VDJ recombination model fitted to out-of-frame rearrangements, and the resulting probabilities were checked against IGoR. In a later analysis, TCR-TCR, TCR-HLA and TCR-CMV co-occurrence was scored with hypergeometric tests, and a repertoire-size bias correction was applied to TCR pairs. In a later analysis, false discovery rates were estimated by permuting HLA or CMV assignments 20 times. In a later analysis, co-occurring TCRs were grouped using DBSCAN, and TCRdist sequence similarity was added for clustering within HLA-allele-positive subsets. Repertoires with fewer than 30,000 or more than 120,000 public chains were left out of co-occurrence clustering, as were a few repertoires with anomalous nucleotide sharing. Not all clones reach the TCRdb copy of this immuneACCESS table, which keeps in-frame sequences only. Checked studies attribute under half of the gap to unresolved V genes and leave the rest unexplained. That table supplies the V and J calls and clone size; D and trimming were determined from the DNA. The sample table lists 200,000 or so clones, 78% of them with a count of one. Of the sample, around 6.1% falls within the top ten clones.

Points on this clone: There is no known antigen for this receptor. No base quality information exists; no much larger clone differs at one position.

CDR1 and CDR2 (SQVTM, ANQGSEA) derive from the germline V gene. The CDR3 holds 13 amino acids from the cysteine to the phenylalanine. Just CDR3 DNA is preserved here, 39 bases in frame from base 1. V drops 6 bases and J drops 4 bases, leaving 15 bases in between. The research as a whole found: Because HLA typing was unavailable for some donors at each locus, only the typed subset was used in association tests. The sequencing pipeline was judged likely to have produced a cluster of highly shared sequence variants as a technical artifact. Assigning TCR associations to individual alleles was difficult when HLA alleles, especially DR and DQ, strongly co-occurred. A later analysis found that TCR association rates varied across HLA loci, with DRB1 alleles showing the most associated TCRs and HLA-C alleles the fewest. According to a later analysis, most CMV-associated TCR beta chains appeared to be HLA-restricted, and the HLA associations seemed to be driven largely by CMV exposure. This cohort had only TCR beta chains sequenced, and the lack of alpha or paired-chain data limited which features could be detected. Sequencing depth was assumed to be roughly uniform across donors in the presence/absence analyses, though that assumption may not hold. According to a later analysis, parvovirus B19, influenza, CMV and Epstein-Barr virus appeared linked to several top co-occurrence clusters. The classifier was reported to diagnose cytomegalovirus status with high specificity and sensitivity in both the original and validation cohorts. According to a later genetic analysis, donors in an Asian-associated ancestry cluster had fewer N-insertions in productive TCRs than the approximately 670-donor mean. The only immune exposure information available for the cohort was CMV serostatus. Most TCR sequences were seen in very few donors, while some public TCRs were found in many individuals. The authors suggested that the approach could potentially be extended to other disease states and immunological phenotypes. The 87-base-pair reads could not distinguish some IMGT-functional V segments, including TRBV6-2 and TRBV6-3, so those segments were excluded. A further reported finding was that TCR beta sequences accurately predicted the HLA-A and HLA-B alleles for most subjects in the first cohort. Specific HLA alleles were associated with 18,000 or so TCR beta sequences at a false discovery rate of 0.05 in a later analysis. A later genetic analysis associated a missense DCLRE1C variant with V-gene and J-gene trimming of TCR beta chains, and an independent cohort replicated the association. Correlated functional status among segregating V segments might be attributable to linkage disequilibrium, but an unknown experimental factor could not be ruled out. In a later analysis, HLA-associated TCR beta chains showed more clonal expansion and lower generation probabilities than non-associated chains that were equally common. In vitro tests confirmed that three of the cytomegalovirus-associated TCR beta chains recognize cytomegalovirus antigens. In an earlier analysis of roughly 500 of the donors, most TCR beta V segments appeared in productive rearrangements about 90% or about 30% of the time, broadly matching IMGT annotations. In the study, about 150 TCR beta chains were listed as associated with cytomegalovirus. About 17 rarely observed V segments, including chromosome 9 orphons, were excluded from the earlier analysis of about 610 of the donors because counts were too low.

The cohort comprised around 690 healthy bone marrow donors. At the time of sampling, all cohort members were nominally healthy, though unrecorded immune exposures were likely present. The donor was CMV seropositive and belonged to the group of 250 to 350 seropositive cohort members. Each donor provided a peripheral blood sample, and peripheral blood mononuclear cells were used for TCR beta sequencing. Genomic DNA was extracted from the blood cell samples with the Qiagen DNeasy Blood Extraction Kit. Material for sequencing was PBMCs. The receptor was derived from a woman in her twenties or thirties in good health and CMV-seropositive. Rearrangement joined TRBV29-1 to TRBJ1-1; matching of 6 bases hints at TRBD1 as the D gene. CDR3 reads: CSVWGTGSTEAFF. DNA sequence: TGCAGCGTCTGGGGCACAGGGAGCACTGAAGCTTTCTTT.